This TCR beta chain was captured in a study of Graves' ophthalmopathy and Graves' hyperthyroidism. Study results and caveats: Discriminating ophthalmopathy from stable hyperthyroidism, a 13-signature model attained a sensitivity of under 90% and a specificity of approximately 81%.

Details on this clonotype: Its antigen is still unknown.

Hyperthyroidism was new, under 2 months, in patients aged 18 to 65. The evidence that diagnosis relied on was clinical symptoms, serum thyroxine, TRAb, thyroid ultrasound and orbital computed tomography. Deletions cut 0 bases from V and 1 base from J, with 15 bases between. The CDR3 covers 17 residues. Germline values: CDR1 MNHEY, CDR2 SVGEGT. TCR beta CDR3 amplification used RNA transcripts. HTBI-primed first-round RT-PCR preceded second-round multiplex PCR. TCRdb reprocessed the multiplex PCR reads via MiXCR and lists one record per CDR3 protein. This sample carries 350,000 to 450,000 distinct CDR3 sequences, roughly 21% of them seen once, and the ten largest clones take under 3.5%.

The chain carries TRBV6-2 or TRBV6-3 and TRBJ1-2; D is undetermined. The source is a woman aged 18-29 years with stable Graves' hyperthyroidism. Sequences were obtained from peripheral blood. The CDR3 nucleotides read TGTGCCAGCAGTTACTCGGGCGGATCACCCCTTAACTATGGCTACACCTTC. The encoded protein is CASSYSGGSPLNYGYTF.